Sequencing of this TCR beta chain was carried out in a study of blood T cells in healthy people across ages. Turning to this clonotype: Its antigen is as yet unknown.

Study observations and caveats: Diversity figures derived from one million T cells were judged to underestimate the true value. Unsorted PBMC input precluded a conclusive naive versus antigen-experienced comparison.

Combining a sample-barcoded 5' primer with a J-beta primer mix, a second PCR ran for 7 to 11 cycles. In TCRdb, the 5' RACE reads were re-called with MiXCR into one record per CDR3 protein. The sample has some 690,000 distinct CDR3 sequences; 22% are singletons. The TCR sequence derives from a man between 65 and 80 years old in good health. Material for sequencing was blood.

Written as DNA, the CDR3 is TGTGCCAGCAGGGAAACAGGGGTCTACACCTTC. It encodes CASRETGVYTF. This chain uses TRBV7-9 with TRBJ1-2; 7 nucleotides agree with TRBD1. With 6 bases clipped from V and 10 bases from J, the junction kept 5 bases outside the gene matches. The CDR3 covers 11 residues. From germline, CDR1 is SEHNR and CDR2 FQNEAQ (reference sequence).